The 8 T cell receptor beta chains below come from one sample, sequenced in a study of cytomegalovirus exposure and HLA in healthy donors. PCR primers comprised 60 Vbeta and 13 Jbeta primers. Sequencing was performed with immunoSEQ multiplex PCR; in TCRdb, only in-frame clones are kept and a portion is missing. The table includes 80,000 to 95,000 clones, roughly 79% detected once. What was sequenced was PBMCs. These receptor sequences come from a man between 18 and 29 years old in good health and CMV-seropositive.

The chain carries TRBV29-1 and TRBJ2-7; a weak D match, TRBD1 (6 bases). The V end lost 4 bases, the J end lost 3 bases, and 19 bases lay between the germline ends. Germline V lookup: CDR1 SQVTM, CDR2 ANQGSEA. CDR3 length: 15 amino acids. The CDR3 is CSVGGRPPELYEQYF. DNA for the CDR3: TGCAGCGTTGGGGGGCGCCCGCCAGAACTCTACGAGCAGTACTTC.

The V gene is TRBV10-3, the J gene TRBJ1-3, with D unresolved. Trimming stripped 6 bases from V and 2 bases from J, with 11 bases between. The CDR3 covers 14 residues. Germline CDR1 and CDR2: ENHRY and SYGVKD. Here the CDR3 reads CAISPVPAGNTIYF. The CDR3 DNA sequence: TGTGCCATCAGCCCGGTCCCGGCTGGAAACACCATATATTTT.

This chain connects TRBV4-1 to TRBJ1-2; D call uncertain. The CDR3 spans 13 residues. Germline V CDR1 and CDR2: MGHRA, YSYEKL. Between the trimmed V and J ends, which lost 4 bases and 5 bases, there was a span of 11 bases. The CDR3 bases are TGCGCCAGCAGCCTGGCAGGCAATTATGGCTACACCTTC. Protein sequence: CASSLAGNYGYTF.

This chain links TRBV28 with TRBJ1-1; 7 bases map to TRBD1. From germline, CDR1 is MDHEN and CDR2 SYDVKM. V was pared by 6 bases and J by 11 bases, with 9 bases of the junction left unmatched. The CDR3 totals 12 residues. The CDR3 bases are TGTGCCAGCAGCGCTACAGGGGTGGGGGCTTTCTTT. Amino acids: CASSATGVGAFF.

V usage is TRBV19 and J usage is TRBJ2-5; D perhaps matches TRBD2 (6 bases). Germline V gives CDR1 LNHDA, CDR2 SQIVND (reference sequence). The V gene lost 5 bases and the J gene lost 1 base, with 11 bases spanning the gap. CDR3 length equals 14 residues. CDR3 loop: CASSPRDFQETQYF. CDR3 DNA: TGTGCCAGTAGTCCCCGGGACTTCCAAGAGACCCAGTACTTC.

This clone was seen only a few times. The J gene is TRBJ2-7, the V gene TRBV2; 13 bases align to TRBD2. The CDR3 covers 14 residues. The germline V gene encodes CDR1 SNHLY and CDR2 FYNNEI. Germline trimming cut 8 bases from V and 3 bases from J; bases unmatched to any gene: 4. The CDR3 region is CASGGLAGVYEQYF. The CDR3 DNA reads TGTGCCAGCGGCGGACTAGCGGGAGTCTACGAGCAGTACTTC.

V usage is TRBV5-1 and J usage is TRBJ2-3; tentatively, D is TRBD2 (6 bases). The CDR3 sequence is 14 residues long. CDR1 SGHRS and CDR2 YFSETQ come from the germline V gene. Trimming left V 3 bases short and J 3 bases short, with 11 bases between. CDR3 in amino acids: CASSWTTVTDTQYF. Here the CDR3 DNA reads TGCGCCAGCAGCTGGACTACCGTAACAGATACGCAGTATTTT. Combining the CDR3 with reference TRBV5-1 and TRBJ2-3 gives the whole variable domain KAGVTQTPRYLIKTRGQQVTLSCSPISGHRSVSWYQQTPGQGLQFLFEYFSETQRNKGNFPGRFSGRQFSNSRSEMNVSTLELGDSALYLCASSWTTVTDTQYFGPGTRLTVL.

This clone has a handful of counts. This chain links TRBV7-6 with TRBJ2-6; D is perhaps TRBD1 (5 bases). The V end lost 2 bases, the J end lost 0 bases, and 14 bases lay between the germline ends. From germline, CDR1 is SGHVS and CDR2 FNYEAQ. CDR3 length equals 18 residues. CDR3 coding DNA: TGTGCCAGCAGCTTATGGGGCCATCCGGACTCTGGGGCCAACGTCCTGACTTTC. It translates to CASSLWGHPDSGANVLTF.